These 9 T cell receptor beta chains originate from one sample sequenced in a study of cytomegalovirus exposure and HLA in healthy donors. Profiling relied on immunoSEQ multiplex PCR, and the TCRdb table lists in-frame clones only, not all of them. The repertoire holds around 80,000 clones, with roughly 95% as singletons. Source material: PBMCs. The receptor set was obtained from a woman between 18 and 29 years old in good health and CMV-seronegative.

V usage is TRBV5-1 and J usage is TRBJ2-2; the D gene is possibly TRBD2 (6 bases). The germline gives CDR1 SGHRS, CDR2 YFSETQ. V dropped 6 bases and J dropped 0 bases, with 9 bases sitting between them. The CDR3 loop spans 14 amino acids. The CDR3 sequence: CASIGGSNTGELFF. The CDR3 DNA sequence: TGCGCCAGCATAGGAGGGTCGAACACCGGGGAGCTGTTTTTT. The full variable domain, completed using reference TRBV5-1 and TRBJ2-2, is KAGVTQTPRYLIKTRGQQVTLSCSPISGHRSVSWYQQTPGQGLQFLFEYFSETQRNKGNFPGRFSGRQFSNSRSEMNVSTLELGDSALYLCASIGGSNTGELFFGEGSRLTVL.

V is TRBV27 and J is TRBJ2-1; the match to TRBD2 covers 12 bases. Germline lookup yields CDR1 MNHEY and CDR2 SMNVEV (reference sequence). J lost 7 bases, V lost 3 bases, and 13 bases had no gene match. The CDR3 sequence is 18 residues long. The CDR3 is CASSLQLLSSGRANEQFF. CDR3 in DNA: TGTGCCAGCAGTTTGCAACTTTTATCTAGCGGGAGGGCGAATGAGCAGTTCTTC.

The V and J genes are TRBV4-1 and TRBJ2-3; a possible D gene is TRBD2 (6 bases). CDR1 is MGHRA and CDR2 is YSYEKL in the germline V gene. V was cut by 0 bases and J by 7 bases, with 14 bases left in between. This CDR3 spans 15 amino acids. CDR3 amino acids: CASSQDRAGGNTQYF. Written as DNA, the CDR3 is TGCGCCAGCAGCCAAGATAGAGCCGGAGGGAATACGCAGTATTTT.

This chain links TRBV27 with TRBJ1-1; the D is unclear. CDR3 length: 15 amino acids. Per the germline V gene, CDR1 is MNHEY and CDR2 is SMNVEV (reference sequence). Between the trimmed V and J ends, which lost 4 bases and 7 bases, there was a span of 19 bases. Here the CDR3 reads CASSYANPGFYEAFF. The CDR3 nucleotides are TGTGCCAGCAGTTACGCCAACCCGGGGTTTTATGAAGCTTTCTTT.

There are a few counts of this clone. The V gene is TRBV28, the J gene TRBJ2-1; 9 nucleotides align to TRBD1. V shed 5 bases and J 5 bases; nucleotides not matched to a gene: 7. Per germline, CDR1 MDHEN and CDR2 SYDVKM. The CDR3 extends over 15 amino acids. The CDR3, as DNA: TGTGCCAGCAGTACCGGACAGGGGTATGACAATGAGCAGTTCTTC. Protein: CASSTGQGYDNEQFF.

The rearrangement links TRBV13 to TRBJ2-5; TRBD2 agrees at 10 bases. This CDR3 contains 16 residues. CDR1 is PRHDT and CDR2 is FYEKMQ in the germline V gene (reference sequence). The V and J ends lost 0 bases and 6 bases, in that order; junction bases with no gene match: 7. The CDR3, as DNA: TGTGCCAGCAGCTTAGGACCGGGACTAGCGATGCAGACCCAGTACTTC. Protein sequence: CASSLGPGLAMQTQYF.

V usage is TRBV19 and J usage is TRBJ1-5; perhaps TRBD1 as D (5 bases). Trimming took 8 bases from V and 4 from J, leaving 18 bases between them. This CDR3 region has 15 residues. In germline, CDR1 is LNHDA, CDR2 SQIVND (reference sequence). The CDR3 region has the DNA TGTGCCAGTGGTAAGCTCCAGGGAATTAATCAGCCCCAGCATTTT. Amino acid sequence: CASGKLQGINQPQHF. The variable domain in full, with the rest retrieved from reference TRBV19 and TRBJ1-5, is DGGITQSPKYLFRKEGQNVTLSCEQNLNHDAMYWYRQDPGQGLRLIYYSQIVNDFQKGDIAEGYSVSREKKESFPLTVTSAQKNPTAFYLCASGKLQGINQPQHFGDGTRLSIL.

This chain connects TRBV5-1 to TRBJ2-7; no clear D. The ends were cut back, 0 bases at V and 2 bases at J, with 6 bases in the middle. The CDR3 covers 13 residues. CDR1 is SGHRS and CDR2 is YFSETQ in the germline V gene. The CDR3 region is CASSLDSPYEQYF. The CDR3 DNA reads TGCGCCAGCAGCTTGGACAGTCCCTACGAGCAGTACTTC.

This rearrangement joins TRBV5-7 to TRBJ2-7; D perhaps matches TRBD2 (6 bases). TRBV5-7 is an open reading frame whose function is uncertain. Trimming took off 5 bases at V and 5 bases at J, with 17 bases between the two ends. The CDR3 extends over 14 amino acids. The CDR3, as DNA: TGTGCCAGCAGGGGATTCGGGAGTCGGAACGAGCAGTACTTC. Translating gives CASRGFGSRNEQYF.